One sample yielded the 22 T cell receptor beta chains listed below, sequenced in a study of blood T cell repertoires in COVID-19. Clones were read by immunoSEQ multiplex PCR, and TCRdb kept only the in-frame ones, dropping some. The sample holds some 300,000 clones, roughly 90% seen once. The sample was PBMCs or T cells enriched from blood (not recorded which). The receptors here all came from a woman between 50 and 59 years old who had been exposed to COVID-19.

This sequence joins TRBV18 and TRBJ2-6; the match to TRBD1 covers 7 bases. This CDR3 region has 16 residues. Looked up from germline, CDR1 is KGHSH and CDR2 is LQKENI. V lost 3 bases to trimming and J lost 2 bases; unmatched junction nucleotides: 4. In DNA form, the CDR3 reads TGTGCCAGCTCACCGACAGGGATGACTGGGGCCAACGTCCTGACTTTC. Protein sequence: CASSPTGMTGANVLTF.

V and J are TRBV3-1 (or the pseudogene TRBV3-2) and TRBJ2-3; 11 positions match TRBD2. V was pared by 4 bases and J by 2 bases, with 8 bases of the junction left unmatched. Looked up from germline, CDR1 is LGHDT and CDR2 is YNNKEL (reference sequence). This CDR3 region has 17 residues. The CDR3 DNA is TGTGCCAGCAGCCCACTGCTGACTAGCGGGGACACAGATACGCAGTATTTT. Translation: CASSPLLTSGDTDTQYF.

CDR3 sequence: CASSHGETQYF. In DNA, the CDR3 is TGTGCCAGCAGCCACGGGGAGACCCAGTACTTC. This chain uses TRBV7-2 with TRBJ2-5, with D uncertain. Trimming removed 5 bases from V and 5 bases from J, with 6 bases in between. Germline assignment: CDR1 SGHTA and CDR2 FQGNSA. The CDR3 is 11 amino acids. The full variable domain, in which reference TRBV7-2 and TRBJ2-5 provide the parts outside the CDR3, is GAGVSQSPSNKVTEKGKDVELRCDPISGHTALYWYRQSLGQGLEFLIYFQGNSAPDKSGLPSDRFSAERTGGSVSTLTIQRTQQEDSAVYLCASSHGETQYFGPGTRLLVL.

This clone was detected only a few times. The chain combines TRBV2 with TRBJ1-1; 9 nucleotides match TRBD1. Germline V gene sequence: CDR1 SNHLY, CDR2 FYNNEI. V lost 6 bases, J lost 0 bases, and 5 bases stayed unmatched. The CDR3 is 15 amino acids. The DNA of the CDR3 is TGTGCCAGCAGACCGGGACAGGGAATGAACACTGAAGCTTTCTTT. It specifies CASRPGQGMNTEAFF.

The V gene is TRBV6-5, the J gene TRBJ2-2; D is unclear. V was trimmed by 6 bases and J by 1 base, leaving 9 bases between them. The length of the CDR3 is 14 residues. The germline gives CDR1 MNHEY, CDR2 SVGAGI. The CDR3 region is CASRMTMNTGELFF. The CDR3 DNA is TGTGCCAGCAGGATGACAATGAACACCGGGGAGCTGTTTTTT.

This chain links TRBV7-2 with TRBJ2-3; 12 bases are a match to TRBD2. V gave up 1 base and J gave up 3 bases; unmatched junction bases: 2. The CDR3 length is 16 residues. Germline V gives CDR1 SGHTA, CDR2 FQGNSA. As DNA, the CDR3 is TGTGCCAGCAGCTTAGTCGGACTAGCGGGGACAGATACGCAGTATTTT. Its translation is CASSLVGLAGTDTQYF. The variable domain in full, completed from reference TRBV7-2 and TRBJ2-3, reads GAGVSQSPSNKVTEKGKDVELRCDPISGHTALYWYRQSLGQGLEFLIYFQGNSAPDKSGLPSDRFSAERTGGSVSTLTIQRTQQEDSAVYLCASSLVGLAGTDTQYFGPGTRLTVL.

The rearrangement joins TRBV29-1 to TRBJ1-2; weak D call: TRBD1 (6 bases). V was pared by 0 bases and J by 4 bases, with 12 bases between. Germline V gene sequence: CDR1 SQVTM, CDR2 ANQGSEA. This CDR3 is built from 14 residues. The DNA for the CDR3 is TGCAGCGTTGAAGATCGGCAGGGGTTCTATGGCTACACCTTC. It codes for CSVEDRQGFYGYTF.

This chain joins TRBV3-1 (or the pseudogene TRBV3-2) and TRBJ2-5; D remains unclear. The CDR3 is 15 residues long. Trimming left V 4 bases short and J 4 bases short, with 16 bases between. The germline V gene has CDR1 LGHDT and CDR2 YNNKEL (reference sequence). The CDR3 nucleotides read TGTGCCAGCAGCCCTGTTTGGGTTGGCGGAGAGACCCAGTACTTC. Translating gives CASSPVWVGGETQYF.

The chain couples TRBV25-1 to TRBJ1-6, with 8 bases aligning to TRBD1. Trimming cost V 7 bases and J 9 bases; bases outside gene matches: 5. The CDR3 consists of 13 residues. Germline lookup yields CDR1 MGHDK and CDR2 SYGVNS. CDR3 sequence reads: CASMDQGASPLHF. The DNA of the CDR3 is TGTGCCAGCATGGATCAGGGGGCTTCACCCCTCCACTTT.

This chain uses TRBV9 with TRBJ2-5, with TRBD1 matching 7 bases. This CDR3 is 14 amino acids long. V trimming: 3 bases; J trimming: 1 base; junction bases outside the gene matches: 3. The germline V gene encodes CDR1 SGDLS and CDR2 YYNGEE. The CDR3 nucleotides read TGTGCCAGCAGCGGGACAGGCCGCCAAGAGACCCAGTACTTC. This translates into CASSGTGRQETQYF.

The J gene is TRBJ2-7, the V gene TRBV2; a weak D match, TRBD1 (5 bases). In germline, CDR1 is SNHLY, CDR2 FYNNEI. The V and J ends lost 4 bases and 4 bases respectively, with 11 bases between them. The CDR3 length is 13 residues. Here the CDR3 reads CASSVGRDYEQYF. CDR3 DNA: TGTGCCAGCAGTGTGGGCAGGGATTACGAGCAGTACTTC.

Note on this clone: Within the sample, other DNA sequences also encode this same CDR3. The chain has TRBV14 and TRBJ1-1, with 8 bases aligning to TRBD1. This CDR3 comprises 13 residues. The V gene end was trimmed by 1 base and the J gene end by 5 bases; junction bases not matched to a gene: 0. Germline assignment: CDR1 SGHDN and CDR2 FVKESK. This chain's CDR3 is CASSQGTGTEAFF. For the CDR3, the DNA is TGTGCCAGCAGCCAAGGGACAGGGACTGAAGCTTTCTTT.

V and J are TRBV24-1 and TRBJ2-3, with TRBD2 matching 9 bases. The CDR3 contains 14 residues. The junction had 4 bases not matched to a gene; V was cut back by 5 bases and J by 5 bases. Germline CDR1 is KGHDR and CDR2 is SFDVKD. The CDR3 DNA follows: TGTGCCACCAGTGGCGGGGGGGCTATAGATACGCAGTATTTT. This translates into CATSGGGAIDTQYF.

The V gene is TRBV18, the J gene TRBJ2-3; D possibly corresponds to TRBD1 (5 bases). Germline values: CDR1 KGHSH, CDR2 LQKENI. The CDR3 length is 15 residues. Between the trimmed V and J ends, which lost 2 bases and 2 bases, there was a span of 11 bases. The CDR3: CASSPRGRYTDTQYF. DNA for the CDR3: TGTGCCAGCTCACCAAGGGGCCGCTACACAGATACGCAGTATTTT.

CDR3: CASSLAGGNYNEQFF. The CDR3 bases are TGTGCCAGCAGCTTGGCGGGGGGGAATTACAATGAGCAGTTCTTC. This chain links TRBV7-8 with TRBJ2-1; TRBD2 agrees at 9 bases. CDR1 is SGHVS, CDR2 FQNEAQ, per germline. The CDR3 is made up of 15 amino acids. The V segment lost 3 bases and the J segment 4 bases; nucleotides outside the gene matches: 4.

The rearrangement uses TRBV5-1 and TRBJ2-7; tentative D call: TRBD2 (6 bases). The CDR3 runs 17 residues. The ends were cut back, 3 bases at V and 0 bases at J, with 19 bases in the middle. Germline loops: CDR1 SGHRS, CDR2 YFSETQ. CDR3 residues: CASSWDSTVANSYEQYF. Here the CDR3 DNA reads TGCGCCAGCAGCTGGGACTCAACGGTGGCAAACTCCTACGAGCAGTACTTC.

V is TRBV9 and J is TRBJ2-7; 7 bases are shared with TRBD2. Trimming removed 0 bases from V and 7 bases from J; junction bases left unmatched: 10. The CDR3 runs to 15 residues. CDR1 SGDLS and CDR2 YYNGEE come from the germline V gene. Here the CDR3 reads CASSVGGLPSGEQYF. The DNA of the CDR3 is TGTGCCAGCAGCGTAGGGGGACTACCTAGTGGGGAGCAGTACTTC.

The CDR3 sequence: CASSADRGRYTEAFF. The CDR3, as DNA: TGTGCCAGCAGCGCCGACAGGGGGCGTTACACTGAAGCTTTCTTT. This sequence joins TRBV9 and TRBJ1-1; 10 nucleotides align to TRBD1. V was clipped by 3 bases and J by 3 bases; unmatched bases: 5. CDR3 length equals 15 residues. Germline V gives CDR1 SGDLS, CDR2 YYNGEE. Together with reference TRBV9 and TRBJ1-1, the CDR3 gives the full variable domain: DSGVTQTPKHLITATGQRVTLRCSPRSGDLSVYWYQQSLDQGLQFLIQYYNGEERAKGNILERFSAQQFPDLHSELNLSSLELGDSALYFCASSADRGRYTEAFFGQGTRLTVV.

The CDR3 loop is CAWSMGGRYEQYF. The CDR3 coding sequence is TGTGCCTGGAGTATGGGGGGGCGATACGAGCAGTACTTC. J is TRBJ2-7 and V is TRBV30; D is perhaps TRBD2 (7 bases). There are 13 residues in the CDR3. CDR1 GTSNPN and CDR2 SVGIG come from the germline V gene (reference sequence). V was cut by 2 bases and J by 4 bases, with 12 bases left in between.

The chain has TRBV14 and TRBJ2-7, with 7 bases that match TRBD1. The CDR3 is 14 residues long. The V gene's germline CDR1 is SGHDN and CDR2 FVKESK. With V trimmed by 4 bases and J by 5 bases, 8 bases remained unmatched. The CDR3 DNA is TGTGCCAGCAGCCGGAGACAGGGATGGGACGAGCAGTACTTC. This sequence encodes CASSRRQGWDEQYF.

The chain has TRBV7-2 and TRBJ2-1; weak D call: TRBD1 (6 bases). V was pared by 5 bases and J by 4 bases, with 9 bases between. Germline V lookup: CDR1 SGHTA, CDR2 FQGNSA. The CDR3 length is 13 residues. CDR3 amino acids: CASSHGQYNEQFF. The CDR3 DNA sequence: TGTGCCAGCAGCCACGGACAGTACAATGAGCAGTTCTTC.

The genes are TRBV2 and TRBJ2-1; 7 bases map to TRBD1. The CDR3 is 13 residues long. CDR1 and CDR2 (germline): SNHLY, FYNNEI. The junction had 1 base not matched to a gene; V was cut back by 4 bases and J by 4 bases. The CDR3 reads CASSGQGYNEQFF. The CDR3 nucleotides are TGTGCCAGCAGTGGACAGGGTTACAATGAGCAGTTCTTC.